This entry describes one T cell receptor beta chain. Antigen specificity is unknown. This sample stems from a study of T cell responses to AZD1222 COVID-19 vaccine. Trimming cost V 0 bases and J 3 bases, with 3 bases left between them. CDR1 is ENHRY, CDR2 SYGVKD, per germline. CDR3 length equals 12 residues. Broader study findings: Across spike, vaccine-associated CD4 TCRs were found, dominant at 160-218 and 743-854.

This table comes from immunoSEQ multiplex PCR, and its TCRdb copy is limited to in-frame clones, with some not included. The sample consists of approximately 150,000 clones, about 90% of them appearing once. The chain joins TRBV10-3 to TRBJ2-7; D gene uncertain. This sequence originates from an adult who received the AZD1222 COVID-19 vaccine. The sample in question was peripheral blood, obtained 28 days after the second AZD1222 dose. The CDR3 region has the DNA TGTGCCATCAGTGAGTCTTACTACGAGCAGTACTTC. It encodes CAISESYYEQYF.